Sequencing of this T cell receptor beta chain was carried out in a study of blood T cell repertoires in COVID-19. Study overall: PBMCs, B-cell-depleted T cells, or T cells provided the cDNA or gDNA that made up the material.

Only in-frame clones appear in the TCRdb table, and some are missing; sequencing was by immunoSEQ multiplex PCR. The table lists about 220,000 clones, roughly 87% of them singletons. This CDR3 contains 14 residues. Germline V gene sequence: CDR1 KGHDR, CDR2 SFDVKD. The V end lost 4 bases, the J end lost 10 bases, and 16 bases lay between the germline ends. This clone was seen a handful of times. Specimen: peripheral blood. This TCR was recovered from a man aged 35 to 55 with active or convalescent COVID-19. The rearrangement joins TRBV24-1 to TRBJ1-5, with D perhaps TRBD1 (5 bases). CDR3 nucleotides: TGTGCCACCAGTGAGGAGGGGCCTAGCACCCCCCAGCATTTT. Its translation is CATSEEGPSTPQHF.